This TCR beta chain was observed in a study of technical replicates of blood from four donors. The method was immunoSEQ multiplex PCR; TCRdb's version includes in-frame clones alone and lacks a portion of them. The table lists fewer than 100,000 clones, 95% to 97% of them singletons, with roughly 0.17% in the top ten. Per germline, CDR1 MDHEN and CDR2 SYDVKM. The V end lost 4 bases, the J end lost 0 bases, and 13 bases lay between the germline ends. The CDR3 is 16 residues long. This TCR derives from a human donor in good health. The chain has TRBV28 and TRBJ2-1; D not resolved. The sequenced sample consisted of T cells isolated from PBMCs. The CDR3 coding sequence is TGTGCCAGCAGTTACGAAGCGTATAGCTCCTACAATGAGCAGTTCTTC. This codes for CASSYEAYSSYNEQFF.